Presented here are 9 T cell receptor beta chains from one specimen sequenced in a study of response to subunit inactivated influenza vaccine. TCRdb re-called the RT-PCR reads with MiXCR, one entry per CDR3 protein. The repertoire holds a few hundred thousand distinct CDR3 sequences, with about 11% as singletons. These data also formed part of another study, on T cells expressing NK-cell markers. As reported in that work: As the method of synthesis, 5'RACE template switching with UMIs yielded TCR beta cDNA.

The sequenced sample was PBMCs from blood, obtained on the day of vaccination. These receptors all stem from a man aged 45-60 years who received an inactivated influenza vaccine.

Many counts were recorded for this clonotype. This chain links TRBV6-2 or TRBV6-3 with TRBJ2-1, with TRBD1 matching 8 bases. The CDR3 spans 16 residues. Germline trimming cut 5 bases from V and 3 bases from J; bases unmatched to any gene: 9. The germline CDR1 and CDR2 sequences are MNHEY and SVGEGT. In DNA form, the CDR3 reads TGTGCCAGCAGTAAGTCCGGGACAGGCTACTACAATGAGCAGTTCTTC. Translating it yields CASSKSGTGYYNEQFF.

V and J are TRBV12-3 or TRBV12-4 and TRBJ2-2; 7 nucleotides line up with TRBD1. CDR3 length: 16 residues. V lost 4 bases and J lost 0; bases outside the gene matches: 5. The CDR3 nucleotides read TGTGCCAGCAGTTCATCTGACAGGGCGAACACCGGGGAGCTGTTTTTT. Its translation: CASSSSDRANTGELFF.

Many counts were recorded for this clonotype. The J gene is TRBJ1-5, the V gene TRBV21-1; the D call in the table, TRBD1, was not verified against the DNA. TRBV21-1 is annotated as a pseudogene. This CDR3 region has 17 residues. The CDR3 spells CATVGQRPLKSNQPQHF. DNA of the CDR3: TGTGCCACAGTTGGACAGAGGCCTTTGAAGAGCAATCAGCCCCAGCATTTT.

This clonotype was observed a few times. This sequence joins TRBV12-3 or TRBV12-4 and TRBJ1-6; no clear D gene. V lost 3 bases, J lost 5 bases, and 14 bases lay in between. This CDR3 spans 16 amino acids. CDR3 nucleotides: TGTGCCAGCAGTTTGAAGGGTTTTGTCAATAATTCACCCCTCCACTTT. Its translation is CASSLKGFVNNSPLHF.

This clonotype has ten or more counts. The chain links TRBV12-3 or TRBV12-4 to TRBJ2-1; 11 nucleotides line up with TRBD2. J was trimmed by 2 bases and V by 6 bases; bases with no gene match: 6. The CDR3 runs to 16 residues. CDR3 protein: CASRTLAGGTYNEQFF. The CDR3 bases are TGTGCCAGCAGGACTCTAGCGGGGGGTACCTACAATGAGCAGTTCTTC.

The chain uses TRBV21-1 and TRBJ2-7; the table's D call TRBD2 went unverified against the DNA. TRBV21-1 constitutes a pseudogene. This CDR3 region has 16 residues. CDR3 protein: CASSKKEQARGYEQYF. The CDR3 DNA reads TGTGCCAGCAGCAAAAAGGAACAGGCGAGAGGGTACGAGCAGTACTTC.

The CDR3 region is CASSPSGGPRETQYF. The DNA of the CDR3 is TGTGCCAGCAGCCCTAGCGGGGGGCCTCGCGAGACCCAGTACTTC. This chain joins TRBV3-1 and TRBJ2-5; TRBD2 matches 11 bases. The CDR3 loop spans 15 amino acids. The J segment lost 5 bases and the V segment lost 4 bases, leaving 6 bases of the junction unmatched. The germline CDR1 and CDR2 sequences are LGHDT and YNNKEL (reference sequence).

This clonotype showed up many times. The rearrangement uses TRBV6-2 or TRBV6-3 and TRBJ1-5; maybe TRBD1 (5 bases). The V gene lost 5 bases and the J gene lost 3 bases, with 20 bases spanning the gap. The germline V gene has CDR1 MNHEY and CDR2 SVGEGT. The length of the CDR3 is 17 residues. The CDR3 loop is CASSPLPYRGLNQPQHF. CDR3 coding DNA: TGTGCCAGCAGTCCCCTACCGTACCGGGGCCTCAATCAGCCCCAGCATTTT.

The sample holds many counts of this clonotype. The chain links TRBV5-1 to TRBJ1-3, with no clear D. This CDR3 has 15 amino acids. From germline, CDR1 is SGHRS and CDR2 YFSETQ. With 0 bases removed from V and 2 bases from J, the gap between germline ends came to 9 bases. The CDR3 DNA follows: TGCGCCAGCAGCTTGGGTCCGTCGGCTGGAAACACCATATATTTT. It yields the protein CASSLGPSAGNTIYF.